The source of this TCR beta chain is a study of graft-versus-host responses after intestinal transplantation. Clones were sequenced by immunoSEQ multiplex PCR, and TCRdb holds only the in-frame ones, with some missing. The sample includes tens of thousands of clones, more than 70% of them seen just once. A few counts support this clone. What it binds is not known. General study findings and limits: Recipient marrow harbored GvH clones, some of which surfaced first in ileum or blood. Clonal ratios of graft-versus-host to host-versus-graft in allografts were high for patients exhibiting graft-donor T cell macrochimerism.

The material was unstimulated CD8+ T cells sorted from spleen or lymph node cells, obtained before intestinal transplant. The clonotype comes from a human donor who received an intestinal transplant.

The CDR3 DNA is TGTGCCAGCAGCTTAGGGGGGGGTGATGGCTACACCTTC. As protein: CASSLGGGDGYTF. The chain employs TRBV11-2 and TRBJ1-2, with D perhaps matching TRBD1 (5 bases). The CDR3 runs 13 residues. Trimming removed 1 base at V and 6 bases at J, with 9 bases between. Germline assignment: CDR1 SGHAT and CDR2 FQNNGV.